A selection of T cell receptor beta chains follows, all from one sample in a study of type 1 regulatory T cells. These receptors lack a known antigen. TCRdb independently ran MiXCR on the reads; one entry per CDR3 protein. The sample shows roughly 65,000 distinct CDR3 sequences, 45% to 50% of them seen only once. The specimen was cultured non-Tr1 T cells, either the whole culture or a sorted T cell fraction (not recorded which). All receptors derive from a human donor in good health. Each CDR3 is given with its conserved first and last residue. Each record gives: clone size, V gene, J gene, D gene, CDR3 protein, CDR3 DNA. The D gene is left open where the match is weak. Some rows mark clone size as missing; the rest say once, few, many or name a class of expanded clone.

once	TRBV11-3	TRBJ2-6	NA	CASSLVTSSGANVLTF	TGTGCCAGCAGCTTAGTTACCAGCTCTGGGGCCAACGTCCTGACTTTC
few	TRBV7-2	TRBJ2-2	TRBD2	CASSYPGLAGGGGTGELFF	TGTGCCAGCAGCTACCCGGGACTAGCGGGGGGGGGAGGCACCGGGGAGCTGTTTTTT
NA	TRBV12-3/TRBV12-4	TRBJ1-5	TRBD1	CASSMGQGARNQPQHF	TGTGCCAGCAGCATGGGACAGGGGGCGCGCAATCAGCCCCAGCATTTT
few	TRBV6-5	TRBJ2-3	NA	CASSYSSGGVADTQYF	TGTGCCAGCAGTTACTCTAGCGGAGGGGTCGCAGATACGCAGTATTTT
many	TRBV24-1	TRBJ2-1	NA	CATGQGGYEQFF	TGTGCCACCGGGCAGGGAGGCTATGAGCAGTTCTTC
NA	TRBV2	TRBJ2-1	NA	CASSELGFSYNEQFF	TGTGCCAGCAGTGAGCTGGGATTCTCCTACAATGAGCAGTTCTTC
few	TRBV7-9	TRBJ1-2	NA	CASSSQGNGYTF	TGTGCCAGCAGCTCCCAGGGGAATGGCTACACCTTC
once	TRBV6-2/TRBV6-3	TRBJ1-1	NA	CATREQGLRPTEAFF	TGTGCCACCCGGGAACAGGGACTCCGACCCACTGAAGCTTTCTTT
few	TRBV7-6	TRBJ1-1	NA	CASSSPGRGRLGAFF	TGTGCCAGCAGCTCCCCGGGTCGAGGGCGCTTAGGAGCTTTCTTT
few	TRBV7-9	TRBJ1-3	NA	CASSSTGTGTSTIYF	TGTGCCAGCAGCTCCACAGGGACGGGGACTTCGACCATATATTTT
few	TRBV5-5	TRBJ1-6	TRBD1	CASSLEQGLPLHF	TGTGCCAGCAGCTTGGAACAGGGGTTACCCCTCCACTTT
NA	TRBV7-8	TRBJ1-4	NA	CASSLRDFNEKLFF	TGTGCCAGCAGTCTACGGGATTTTAATGAAAAACTGTTTTTT
NA	TRBV27	TRBJ1-1	NA	CASSLRLGSTEAFF	TGTGCCAGCAGTTTACGGTTGGGGAGCACTGAAGCTTTCTTT
NA	TRBV3-1	TRBJ1-2	TRBD1	CASSHSTDRVGYGYTF	TGTGCCAGCAGCCACTCAACTGACAGGGTTGGCTATGGCTACACCTTC
NA	TRBV7-2	TRBJ2-7	TRBD1	CASSLLQGGYEQYF	TGTGCCAGCAGCTTATTACAGGGGGGCTACGAGCAGTACTTC
few	TRBV18	TRBJ2-3	NA	CASSPNRMDTQYF	TGTGCCAGCTCACCAAACAGGATGGATACGCAGTATTTT
few	TRBV6-1	TRBJ2-7	TRBD1	CASSEKVRGPEQYF	TGTGCCAGCAGTGAAAAGGTTAGGGGGCCAGAGCAGTACTTC
few	TRBV10-3	TRBJ1-1	NA	CAISEQRGSGNTEAFF	TGTGCCATCAGTGAACAGAGGGGCTCAGGCAACACTGAAGCTTTCTTT
few	TRBV6-2/TRBV6-3	TRBJ2-1	TRBD2	CASSHAGGGGDEQFF	TGTGCCAGCAGTCACGCGGGGGGCGGTGGGGATGAGCAGTTCTTC
few	TRBV6-2/TRBV6-3	TRBJ2-5	NA	CASTHYPRGGMETQYF	TGTGCCAGCACTCACTATCCGCGAGGCGGGATGGAGACCCAGTACTTC
NA	TRBV18	TRBJ2-2	NA	CATNGGNTGELFF	TGTGCCACCAACGGGGGGAACACCGGGGAGCTGTTTTTT
NA	TRBV5-5	TRBJ1-2	NA	CASGRQARAYGYTF	TGTGCCAGCGGTCGACAGGCTAGAGCCTATGGCTACACCTTC
few	TRBV5-1	TRBJ2-6	NA	CASSAIAGANVLTF	TGCGCCAGCAGCGCCATCGCTGGGGCCAACGTCCTGACTTTC
NA	TRBV5-1	TRBJ2-1	TRBD1	CASRWTGSDEQFF	TGCGCCAGCAGGTGGACAGGTTCGGATGAGCAGTTCTTC
few	TRBV2	TRBJ1-1	NA	CASGGEGWTEAFF	TGTGCCAGCGGGGGAGAGGGTTGGACTGAAGCTTTCTTT
NA	TRBV5-1	TRBJ1-6	TRBD1	CASSFDRVNSPLHF	TGCGCCAGCAGCTTTGACAGGGTTAATTCACCCCTCCACTTT
few	TRBV20-1	TRBJ2-4	TRBD1	CSARATKGTGGGYIQYF	TGCAGTGCTAGAGCCACAAAAGGGACAGGGGGCGGTTACATTCAGTACTTC
NA	TRBV20-1	TRBJ2-1	TRBD2	CSARKRGFYNEQFF	TGCAGTGCTAGAAAGCGGGGATTCTACAATGAGCAGTTCTTC
NA	TRBV11-3	TRBJ2-2	NA	CASSPLRVPGELFF	TGTGCCAGCAGCCCCCTCCGGGTCCCCGGGGAGCTGTTTTTT
NA	TRBV5-6	TRBJ2-3	NA	CASKAYSRTDTQYF	TGTGCCAGCAAGGCGTACTCCCGCACAGATACGCAGTATTTT